Presented here are 29 T cell receptor beta chains from one specimen sequenced in a study of blood T cell repertoires in COVID-19. Sequencing used immunoSEQ multiplex PCR; TCRdb keeps in-frame clones, though not all of them. This table holds a few hundred thousand clones, approximately 89% found once. Specimen: peripheral blood. The receptors were sampled from a woman aged 45-65 years with acute or convalescent COVID-19.

This chain connects TRBV5-4 to TRBJ2-3; 7 bases are shared with TRBD2. The germline V gene has CDR1 SGHNT and CDR2 YYREEE (reference sequence). The length of the CDR3 is 14 residues. V gave up 4 bases and J gave up 0 bases; unmatched junction bases: 2. CDR3 protein: CASSREGSTDTQYF. CDR3 coding DNA: TGTGCCAGCAGCAGGGAGGGCAGCACAGATACGCAGTATTTT.

This chain joins TRBV5-4 and TRBJ1-1; tentatively, D is TRBD1 (5 bases). V dropped 0 bases and J dropped 0 bases, with 9 bases sitting between them. The CDR3 is made up of 15 amino acids. Germline V gene sequence: CDR1 SGHNT, CDR2 YYREEE (reference sequence). The CDR3 nucleotides are TGTGCCAGCAGCTTGGAACGGGGGGTGAACACTGAAGCTTTCTTT. Amino acids: CASSLERGVNTEAFF. Full variable domain (outside the CDR3, taken from reference TRBV5-4 and TRBJ1-1): ETGVTQSPTHLIKTRGQQVTLRCSSQSGHNTVSWYQQALGQGPQFIFQYYREEENGRGNFPPRFSGLQFPNYSSELNVNALELDDSALYLCASSLERGVNTEAFFGQGTRLTVV.

The chain combines TRBV7-2 with TRBJ1-3; tentative D call: TRBD1 (5 bases). This CDR3 spans 16 amino acids. CDR1 SGHTA and CDR2 FQGNSA come from the germline V gene. With 1 base removed from V and 0 bases from J, the gap between germline ends came to 10 bases. The CDR3 loop reads CASSLVGGGSGNTIYF. The CDR3 DNA reads TGTGCCAGCAGCTTAGTGGGGGGAGGCTCTGGAAACACCATATATTTT.

The chain recombines TRBV19 with TRBJ2-7; maybe TRBD2 (5 bases). This CDR3 has 14 amino acids. Germline V gene data show CDR1 as LNHDA and CDR2 as SQIVND (reference sequence). Trimming cost V 3 bases and J 5 bases, with 14 bases left between them. The CDR3 region is CASSMLDPRDEQYF. CDR3 DNA: TGTGCCAGTAGTATGCTAGACCCGCGGGACGAGCAGTACTTC.

The rearrangement joins TRBV19 to TRBJ2-7, with 11 bases identical to TRBD2. V was pared by 2 bases and J by 5 bases, with 8 bases of the junction left unmatched. CDR1 and CDR2 from the germline V gene are LNHDA and SQIVND (reference sequence). The CDR3 consists of 16 residues. The CDR3 DNA sequence: TGTGCCAGTAGTATACGGGCTAGCGGGAGGTTTGACGAGCAGTACTTC. This codes for CASSIRASGRFDEQYF.

The chain uses TRBV9 and TRBJ1-1; TRBD1 aligns across 8 bases. Germline CDR1 is SGDLS and CDR2 is YYNGEE. The trim removed 7 bases at V and 7 bases at J, leaving 3 bases unmatched. The CDR3 has 11 residues. CDR3 amino acids: CASGQGFEAFF. As DNA, the CDR3 is TGTGCCAGCGGACAGGGCTTTGAAGCTTTCTTT.

The gene calls are TRBV6-5 and TRBJ2-1, with unresolved D. Germline CDR1 reads MNHEY; CDR2 reads SVGAGI. This CDR3 region has 11 residues. Trimming removed 6 bases at V and 8 bases at J, with 8 bases between. The CDR3 is CASSRSDEQFF. In DNA, the CDR3 is TGTGCCAGCAGCCGCAGCGATGAGCAGTTCTTC.

The V gene is TRBV27, the J gene TRBJ1-1; TRBD1 matches at 7 bases. This CDR3 has 15 amino acids. J was trimmed by 5 bases and V by 5 bases; bases with no gene match: 11. In germline, CDR1 is MNHEY, CDR2 SMNVEV (reference sequence). CDR3 protein: CASSPTNRGRTEAFF. CDR3 nucleotides: TGTGCCAGCAGTCCGACCAACAGGGGAAGAACTGAAGCTTTCTTT.

The chain recombines TRBV5-1 with TRBJ2-1, with TRBD2 as a possible D gene (5 bases). The CDR3 runs to 18 residues. CDR1 SGHRS and CDR2 YFSETQ come from the germline V gene. With 0 bases removed from V and 8 bases from J, the gap between germline ends came to 24 bases. CDR3 sequence (DNA): TGCGCCAGCAGCTTGGCCACTCAGTCCCTAGCCCTCCGTGATGAGCAGTTCTTC. Its translation: CASSLATQSLALRDEQFF. The variable domain in full, with the rest retrieved from reference TRBV5-1 and TRBJ2-1, is KAGVTQTPRYLIKTRGQQVTLSCSPISGHRSVSWYQQTPGQGLQFLFEYFSETQRNKGNFPGRFSGRQFSNSRSEMNVSTLELGDSALYLCASSLATQSLALRDEQFFGPGTRLTVL.

This rearrangement joins TRBV10-1 to TRBJ1-1, with D possibly matching TRBD1 (5 bases). Germline lookup yields CDR1 WNHNN and CDR2 SYGVQD (reference sequence). The CDR3 covers 14 residues. V lost 3 bases to trimming and J lost 1 base, with 9 bases between them. The CDR3 bases are TGCGCCAGCAGTGACTTAGACAGGAACACTGAAGCTTTCTTT. Translation: CASSDLDRNTEAFF.

This chain connects TRBV4-1 to TRBJ2-2, with 11 bases aligning to TRBD2. Germline CDR1 MGHRA, CDR2 YSYEKL. The CDR3 spans 17 residues. V lost 0 bases to trimming and J lost 2 bases; unmatched junction nucleotides: 2. In nucleotides, the CDR3 is TGCGCCAGCAGCCAAGAACTAGCGGGAGCAAACACCGGGGAGCTGTTTTTT. As protein: CASSQELAGANTGELFF.

V and J are TRBV20-1 and TRBJ1-5; D is unclear. The CDR3 consists of 12 residues. V shed 3 bases and J shed 3 bases, with 6 bases lying between them. Germline V gene data show CDR1 as DFQATT and CDR2 as SNEGSKA (reference sequence). The DNA for the CDR3 is TGCAGTGCTAGTTTTCTCAATCAGCCCCAGCATTTT. It codes for CSASFLNQPQHF.

The V gene is TRBV15, the J gene TRBJ1-6; D perhaps matches TRBD1 (6 bases). V lost 4 bases to trimming and J lost 7 bases, with 11 bases between them. The CDR3 is 14 amino acids. CDR1 and CDR2 (germline): LNHNV, YYDKDF (reference sequence). In DNA form, the CDR3 reads TGTGCCACCAGCACCGGACAGCCGAATTCACCCCTCCACTTT. Translation: CATSTGQPNSPLHF. Full variable domain (rest looked up from reference TRBV15 and TRBJ1-6): DAMVIQNPRYQVTQFGKPVTLSCSQTLNHNVMYWYQQKSSQAPKLLFHYYDKDFNNEADTPDNFQSRRPNTSFCFLDIRSPGLGDTAMYLCATSTGQPNSPLHFGNGTRLTVT.

This chain connects TRBV5-1 to TRBJ2-7, with TRBD1 identical over 8 bases. With V trimmed by 4 bases and J by 0 bases, 9 bases remained unmatched. Germline V lookup: CDR1 SGHRS, CDR2 YFSETQ. This CDR3 is 16 amino acids long. CDR3 residues: CASSTLSGTGSYEQYF. CDR3 sequence (DNA): TGCGCCAGCAGCACCCTCTCCGGGACAGGCTCCTACGAGCAGTACTTC.

The rearrangement uses TRBV27 and TRBJ1-5; TRBD1 matches 9 bases. This CDR3 has 14 residues. Germline V gene lookup returns CDR1 MNHEY and CDR2 SMNVEV (reference sequence). J was trimmed by 5 bases and V by 2 bases; bases with no gene match: 1. CDR3 sequence (DNA): TGTGCCAGCAGTTTAACAGGGGGCTATCAGCCCCAGCATTTT. Translation gives CASSLTGGYQPQHF.

V usage is TRBV10-3 and J usage is TRBJ1-1; TRBD1 is a possible D gene (6 bases). Trimming stripped 5 bases from V and 0 bases from J, with 19 bases between. There are 17 residues in the CDR3. Germline CDR1 ENHRY, CDR2 SYGVKD. As DNA, the CDR3 is TGTGCCATCAGTCATAAAATTACAGGGATCATGAACACTGAAGCTTTCTTT. Its protein is CAISHKITGIMNTEAFF.

This clone appeared a single time. The V gene is TRBV7-2, the J gene TRBJ1-2; D call uncertain. The CDR3 consists of 14 residues. Per germline, CDR1 SGHTA and CDR2 FQGNSA. Trimming removed 1 base at V and 3 bases at J, with 9 bases between. CDR3 in DNA: TGTGCCAGCAGCTTAGTAGTTCGGGACTATGGCTACACCTTC. Protein: CASSLVVRDYGYTF.

This chain connects TRBV15 to TRBJ1-6; 9 positions agree with TRBD1. The germline gives CDR1 LNHNV, CDR2 YYDKDF (reference sequence). This CDR3 has 15 amino acids. The V segment lost 5 bases and the J segment 6 bases; nucleotides outside the gene matches: 5. CDR3 coding DNA: TGTGCCACCAGCGGTGAGACAGGGGGTAATTCACCCCTCCACTTT. It yields the protein CATSGETGGNSPLHF. The whole variable domain, filled in from reference TRBV15 and TRBJ1-6, reads DAMVIQNPRYQVTQFGKPVTLSCSQTLNHNVMYWYQQKSSQAPKLLFHYYDKDFNNEADTPDNFQSRRPNTSFCFLDIRSPGLGDTAMYLCATSGETGGNSPLHFGNGTRLTVT.

V is TRBV3-1 (or the pseudogene TRBV3-2) and J is TRBJ2-1; 10 bases match TRBD1. V gave up 9 bases and J gave up 4 bases; unmatched junction bases: 3. This CDR3 has 13 amino acids. The V gene's germline CDR1 is LGHDT and CDR2 YNNKEL (reference sequence). CDR3 in amino acids: CASGDRGYNEQFF. The CDR3 DNA follows: TGTGCCAGTGGGGACAGGGGATACAATGAGCAGTTCTTC.

The chain carries TRBV2 and TRBJ1-5; no clear D gene. V lost 7 bases, J lost 4 bases, and 17 bases lay in between. Per the germline V gene, CDR1 is SNHLY and CDR2 is FYNNEI. CDR3 length: 15 residues. The CDR3, as DNA: TGTGCCAGCACGCTAGCCGGGGAAGCTAATCAGCCCCAGCATTTT. It yields the protein CASTLAGEANQPQHF.

J is TRBJ1-2 and V is TRBV2, with a possible D match to TRBD1 (5 bases). The V and J ends lost 4 bases and 6 bases respectively, with 15 bases between them. The CDR3 totals 14 residues. Per germline, CDR1 SNHLY and CDR2 FYNNEI. The CDR3 coding sequence is TGTGCCAGCAGTGTAGAAACTAAGGGGAATGGCTACACCTTC. This translates into CASSVETKGNGYTF.

This sequence joins TRBV30 and TRBJ1-1; 7 nucleotides align to TRBD1. Trimming cost V 3 bases and J 5 bases; bases outside gene matches: 3. This CDR3 has 12 amino acids. Germline V gene lookup returns CDR1 GTSNPN and CDR2 SVGIG (reference sequence). CDR3 nucleotide sequence: TGTGCCTGGAGGTACAGGGGTACTGAAGCTTTCTTT. It specifies CAWRYRGTEAFF.

This rearrangement joins TRBV6-2 or TRBV6-3 to TRBJ2-1; TRBD2 matches at 8 bases. V dropped 4 bases and J dropped 9; count of bases not matched to a gene: 2. The CDR3 runs to 12 residues. The germline V gene encodes CDR1 MNHEY and CDR2 SVGEGT. CDR3 in DNA: TGTGCCAGCAGTTGGACTAGCCTTGAGCAGTTCTTC. As protein: CASSWTSLEQFF.

The chain is built from TRBV18 and TRBJ1-1, with D unresolved. The CDR3 sequence is 12 residues long. V was clipped by 3 bases and J by 6 bases, with 8 bases between them. Per the germline V gene, CDR1 is KGHSH and CDR2 is LQKENI. The CDR3 coding sequence is TGTGCCAGCTCACCCGGGTTCGCTGAAGCTTTCTTT. Protein sequence: CASSPGFAEAFF.

In this sample, this clone turned up once. V gene TRBV6-5 combines with J gene TRBJ2-7; D call uncertain. V dropped 6 bases and J dropped 2 bases, with 11 bases sitting between them. This CDR3 is built from 13 residues. Germline lookup yields CDR1 MNHEY and CDR2 SVGAGI. This CDR3 is CASRDLTAYEQYF. CDR3 bases: TGTGCCAGCAGAGATTTAACGGCCTACGAGCAGTACTTC.

V usage is TRBV2 and J usage is TRBJ1-2; 7 bases match TRBD1. In germline, CDR1 is SNHLY, CDR2 FYNNEI. V lost 6 bases to trimming and J lost 7 bases; unmatched junction nucleotides: 11. The CDR3 has 14 amino acids. CDR3 loop: CASRGRQGVFGYTF. CDR3 nucleotides: TGTGCCAGCAGGGGCCGACAGGGAGTCTTTGGCTACACCTTC.

The J gene is TRBJ1-5, the V gene TRBV2, with 11 bases identical to TRBD1. The CDR3 consists of 15 residues. The V gene's germline CDR1 is SNHLY and CDR2 FYNNEI. V shed 3 bases and J 6 bases; nucleotides not matched to a gene: 4. Here the CDR3 DNA reads TGTGCCAGCAGTGATCACGGACAGGGGGCTCAGCCCCAGCATTTT. It specifies CASSDHGQGAQPQHF.

The V call is TRBV7-2, the J call TRBJ2-7; 8 bases match TRBD2. The CDR3 extends over 14 amino acids. V shed 3 bases and J 2 bases; nucleotides not matched to a gene: 3. CDR1 is SGHTA, CDR2 FQGNSA, per germline. The CDR3 sequence is CASSFSGVTYEQYF. In DNA, the CDR3 is TGTGCCAGCAGCTTTAGCGGGGTAACCTACGAGCAGTACTTC.

This chain joins TRBV7-3 and TRBJ2-1; D is possibly TRBD2 (5 bases). V lost 1 base and J lost 5, with 15 bases in between. Germline CDR1 is SGHTA and CDR2 is FQGTGA. This CDR3 has 16 amino acids. CDR3 sequence reads: CASSLIGSRVDNEQFF. In DNA form, the CDR3 reads TGTGCCAGCAGCTTAATTGGGTCGAGGGTTGACAATGAGCAGTTCTTC.